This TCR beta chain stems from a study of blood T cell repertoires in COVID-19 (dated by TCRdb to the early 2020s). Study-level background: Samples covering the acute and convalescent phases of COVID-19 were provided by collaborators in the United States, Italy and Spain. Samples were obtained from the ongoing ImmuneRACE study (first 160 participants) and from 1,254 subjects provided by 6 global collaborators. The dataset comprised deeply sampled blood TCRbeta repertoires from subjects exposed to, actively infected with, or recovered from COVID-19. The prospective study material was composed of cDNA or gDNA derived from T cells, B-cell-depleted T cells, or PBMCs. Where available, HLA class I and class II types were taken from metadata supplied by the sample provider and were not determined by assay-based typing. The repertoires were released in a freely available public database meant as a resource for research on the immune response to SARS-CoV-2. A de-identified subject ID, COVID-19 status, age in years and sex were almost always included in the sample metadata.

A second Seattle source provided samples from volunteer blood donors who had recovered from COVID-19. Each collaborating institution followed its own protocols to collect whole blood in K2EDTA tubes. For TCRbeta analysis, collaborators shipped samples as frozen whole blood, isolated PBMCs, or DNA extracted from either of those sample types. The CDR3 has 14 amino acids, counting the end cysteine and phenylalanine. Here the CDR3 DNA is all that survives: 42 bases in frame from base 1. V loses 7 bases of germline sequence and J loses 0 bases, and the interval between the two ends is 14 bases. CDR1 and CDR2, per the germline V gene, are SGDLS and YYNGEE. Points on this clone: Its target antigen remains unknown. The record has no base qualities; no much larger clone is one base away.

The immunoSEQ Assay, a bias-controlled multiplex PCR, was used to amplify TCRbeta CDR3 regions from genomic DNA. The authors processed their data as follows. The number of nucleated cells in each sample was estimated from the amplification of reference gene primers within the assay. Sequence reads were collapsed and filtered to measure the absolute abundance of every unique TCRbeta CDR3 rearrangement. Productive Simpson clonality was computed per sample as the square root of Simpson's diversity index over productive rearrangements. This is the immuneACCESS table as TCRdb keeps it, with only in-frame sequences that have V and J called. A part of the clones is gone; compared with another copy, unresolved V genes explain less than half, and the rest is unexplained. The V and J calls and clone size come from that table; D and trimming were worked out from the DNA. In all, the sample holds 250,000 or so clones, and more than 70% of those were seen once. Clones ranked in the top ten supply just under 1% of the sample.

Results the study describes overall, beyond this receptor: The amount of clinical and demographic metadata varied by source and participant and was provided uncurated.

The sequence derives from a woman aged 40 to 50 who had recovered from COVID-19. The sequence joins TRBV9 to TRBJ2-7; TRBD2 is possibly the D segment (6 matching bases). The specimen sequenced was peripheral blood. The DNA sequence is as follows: TGTGCCAGCGGGACGGGAGACCCCTCCTACGAGCAGTACTTC. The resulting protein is CASGTGDPSYEQYF.